This entry describes one TCR beta chain. CDR1 is LNHDA, CDR2 SQIVND, per germline (reference sequence). Trimming took 8 bases from V and 5 from J; bases not matched to a gene: 10. The CDR3 extends over 16 amino acids. This sample was included in a study of CD8 T cells in Susac syndrome. RNA amounts of about 0.45 to 1 ug underwent reverse transcription with random hexamers. Amplification of the TCR beta CDR3 was carried out by immunoSEQ multiplex PCR, which spanned a total of 54 Vbeta and 13 Jbeta segments. TCRdb re-derived calls from the immunoSEQ multiplex PCR reads in MiXCR, one entry per CDR3 protein. This sample has 77,000 or so distinct CDR3 sequences, with about 95% found just once. From blood CD8+ and CD4+ T cells, TCR beta sequences were generated. TEMRA cells underwent FACS enrichment and CD8+ and CD4+ T cells underwent negative isolation.

This receptor was taken from a human donor with multiple sclerosis. What was sequenced was CD8+ T cells from PBMCs. The chain combines TRBV19 with TRBJ2-5, with 14 bases aligning to TRBD2. The CDR3 loop is CASGAGTSGSRETQYF. CDR3 in DNA: TGTGCCAGTGGGGCCGGGACTAGCGGGAGTCGGGAGACCCAGTACTTC.